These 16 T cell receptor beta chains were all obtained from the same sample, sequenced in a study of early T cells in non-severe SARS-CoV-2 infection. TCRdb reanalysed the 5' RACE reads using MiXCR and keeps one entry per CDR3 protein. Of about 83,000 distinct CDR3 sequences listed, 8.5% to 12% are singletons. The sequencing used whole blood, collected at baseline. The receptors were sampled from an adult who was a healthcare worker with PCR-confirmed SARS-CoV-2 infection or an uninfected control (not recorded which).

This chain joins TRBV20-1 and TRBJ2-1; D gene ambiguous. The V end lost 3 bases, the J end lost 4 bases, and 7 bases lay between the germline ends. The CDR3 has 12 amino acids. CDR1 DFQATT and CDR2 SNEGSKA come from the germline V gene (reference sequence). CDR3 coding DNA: TGCAGTGCTAGCAACGTATACAATGAGCAGTTCTTC. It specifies CSASNVYNEQFF.

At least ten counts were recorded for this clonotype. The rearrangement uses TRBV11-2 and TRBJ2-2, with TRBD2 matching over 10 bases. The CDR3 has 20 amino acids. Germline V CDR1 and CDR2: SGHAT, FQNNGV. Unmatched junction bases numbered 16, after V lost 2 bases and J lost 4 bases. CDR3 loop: CASSLPPRGAGGPGTGELFF. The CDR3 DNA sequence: TGTGCCAGCAGCTTACCCCCAAGAGGAGCGGGAGGGCCGGGCACCGGGGAGCTGTTTTTT.

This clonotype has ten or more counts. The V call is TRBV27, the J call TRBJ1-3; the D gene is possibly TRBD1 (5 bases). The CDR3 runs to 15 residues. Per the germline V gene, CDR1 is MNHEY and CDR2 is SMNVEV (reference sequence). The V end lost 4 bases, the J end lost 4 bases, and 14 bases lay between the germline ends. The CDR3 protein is CASSSNGASGNTIYF. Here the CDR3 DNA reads TGTGCCAGCAGTTCCAACGGGGCCTCCGGAAACACCATATATTTT.

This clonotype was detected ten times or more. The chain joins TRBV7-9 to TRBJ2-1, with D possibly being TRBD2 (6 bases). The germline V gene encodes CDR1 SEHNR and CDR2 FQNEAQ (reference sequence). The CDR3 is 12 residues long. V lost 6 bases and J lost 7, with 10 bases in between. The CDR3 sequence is CASRAGNNEQFF. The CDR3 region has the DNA TGTGCCAGCAGGGCGGGGAATAATGAGCAGTTCTTC.

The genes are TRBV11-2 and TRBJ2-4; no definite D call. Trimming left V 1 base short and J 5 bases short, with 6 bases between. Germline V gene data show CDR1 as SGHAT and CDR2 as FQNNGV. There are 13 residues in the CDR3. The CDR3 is CASSLAGENIQYF. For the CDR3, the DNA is TGTGCCAGCAGCTTAGCCGGTGAAAACATTCAGTACTTC.

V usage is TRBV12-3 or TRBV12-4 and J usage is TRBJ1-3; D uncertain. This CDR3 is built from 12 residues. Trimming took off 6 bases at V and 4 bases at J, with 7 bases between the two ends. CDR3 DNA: TGTGCCAGCAGACTTGACGGAAACACCATATATTTT. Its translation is CASRLDGNTIYF.

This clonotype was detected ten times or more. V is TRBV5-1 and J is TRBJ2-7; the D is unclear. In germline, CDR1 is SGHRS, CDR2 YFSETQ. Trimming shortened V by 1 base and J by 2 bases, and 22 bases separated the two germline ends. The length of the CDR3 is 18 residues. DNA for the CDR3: TGCGCCAGCAGCTTGTGGTCATATCCGAGGTTTTTGGCCTACGAGCAGTACTTC. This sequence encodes CASSLWSYPRFLAYEQYF.

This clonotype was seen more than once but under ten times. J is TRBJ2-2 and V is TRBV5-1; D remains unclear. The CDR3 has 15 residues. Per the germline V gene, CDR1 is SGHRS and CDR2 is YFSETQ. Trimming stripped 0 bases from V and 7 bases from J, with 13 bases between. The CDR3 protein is CASSLDSPLDGELFF. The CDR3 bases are TGCGCCAGCAGCTTGGACTCCCCTCTTGACGGGGAGCTGTTTTTT. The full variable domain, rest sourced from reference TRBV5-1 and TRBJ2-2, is KAGVTQTPRYLIKTRGQQVTLSCSPISGHRSVSWYQQTPGQGLQFLFEYFSETQRNKGNFPGRFSGRQFSNSRSEMNVSTLELGDSALYLCASSLDSPLDGELFFGEGSRLTVL.

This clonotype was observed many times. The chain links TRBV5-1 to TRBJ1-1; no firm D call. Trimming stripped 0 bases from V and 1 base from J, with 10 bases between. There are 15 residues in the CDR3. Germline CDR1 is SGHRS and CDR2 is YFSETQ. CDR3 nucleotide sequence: TGCGCCAGCAGCTTGGACGGGAGACCGAACACTGAAGCTTTCTTT. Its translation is CASSLDGRPNTEAFF.

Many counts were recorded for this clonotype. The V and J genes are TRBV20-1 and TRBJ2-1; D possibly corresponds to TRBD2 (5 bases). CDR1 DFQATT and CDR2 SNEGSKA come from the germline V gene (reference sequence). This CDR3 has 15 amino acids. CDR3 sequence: CSASPPSGSYNEQFF. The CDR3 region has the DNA TGCAGCGCAAGCCCGCCCAGCGGCTCCTACAATGAGCAGTTCTTC.

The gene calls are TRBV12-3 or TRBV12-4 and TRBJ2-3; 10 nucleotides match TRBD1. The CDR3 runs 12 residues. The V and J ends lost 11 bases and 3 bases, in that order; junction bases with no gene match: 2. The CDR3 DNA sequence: TGTGCCGACAGGGGGCGGACAGATACGCAGTATTTT. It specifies CADRGRTDTQYF.

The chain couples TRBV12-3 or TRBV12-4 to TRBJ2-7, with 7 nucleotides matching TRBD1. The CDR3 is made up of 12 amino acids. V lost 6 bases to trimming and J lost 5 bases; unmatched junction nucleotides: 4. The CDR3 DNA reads TGTGCCAGCAGAGGTCAGGGGGACGAGCAGTACTTC. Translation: CASRGQGDEQYF.

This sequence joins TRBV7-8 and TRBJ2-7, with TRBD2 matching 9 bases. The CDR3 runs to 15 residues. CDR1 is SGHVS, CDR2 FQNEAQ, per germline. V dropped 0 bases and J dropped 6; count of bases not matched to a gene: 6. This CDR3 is CASSLAVSGSFEQYF. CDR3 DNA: TGTGCCAGCAGCTTAGCGGTTAGCGGGAGCTTCGAGCAGTACTTC.

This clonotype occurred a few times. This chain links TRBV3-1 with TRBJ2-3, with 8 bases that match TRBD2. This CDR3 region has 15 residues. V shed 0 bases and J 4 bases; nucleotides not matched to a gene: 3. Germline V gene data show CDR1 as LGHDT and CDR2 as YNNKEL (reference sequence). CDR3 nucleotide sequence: TGTGCCAGCAGCCAAGACGGGAGGGCCGCAGATACGCAGTATTTT. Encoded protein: CASSQDGRAADTQYF.

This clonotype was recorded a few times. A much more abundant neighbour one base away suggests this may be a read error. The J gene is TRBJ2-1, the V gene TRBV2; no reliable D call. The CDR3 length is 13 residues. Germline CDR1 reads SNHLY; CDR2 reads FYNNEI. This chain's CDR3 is CANSDSKLPEQFF. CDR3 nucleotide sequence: TGTGCCAACAGTGATTCTAAGCTGCCGGAGCAGTTCTTC.

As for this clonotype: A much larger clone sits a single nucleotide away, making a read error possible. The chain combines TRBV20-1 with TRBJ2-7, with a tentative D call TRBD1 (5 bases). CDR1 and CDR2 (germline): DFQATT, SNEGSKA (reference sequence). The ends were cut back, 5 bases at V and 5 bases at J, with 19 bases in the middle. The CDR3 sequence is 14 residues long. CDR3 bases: TGCAGTGCTTCGAGGACAAGGGGAACGGACGAGCAGTACTTC. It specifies CSASRTRGTDEQYF.